These T cell receptor beta chains were read from a single sample in a study of T cell repertoires in cytomegalovirus infection. Each CDR3 protein is one row after TCRdb ran MiXCR on the reads. The table includes some 500,000 distinct CDR3 sequences, 33% detected once. No antigen has been identified for these receptors. Specimen: cultured PBMCs, collected from culture after CMV antigen stimulation. The receptors were gathered from a human donor in good health (CMV status not recorded). Some clones in this sample may be carry-over from other donors' samples. The CDR3 runs from the conserved cysteine through the conserved F or W. The order of the fields is clone size, J gene, D gene, V gene, CDR3 DNA, CDR3 protein. A D gene is named only where the DNA matches it firmly. The size field is filled for only some rows; it gives once, few, many or a size class.

>.|TRBJ1-5|.|TRBV6-2/TRBV6-3
TGTGCCAGCAGTTACCAACAGGGATCCAATCAGCCCCAGCATTTT
CASSYQQGSNQPQHF
>.|TRBJ1-5|.|TRBV7-9
TGTGCCAGCAGCTTTAACCCAGATCAGCCCCAGCATTTT
CASSFNPDQPQHF
>.|TRBJ1-1|.|TRBV30
TGTGCCTGGAGTCTGGGGGGATCGAGGAACACTGAAGCTTTCTTT
CAWSLGGSRNTEAFF
>.|TRBJ2-1|.|TRBV24-1
TGTGCCACCAGTGGCCTAGCGAACAACTACAATGAGCAGTTCTTC
CATSGLANNYNEQFF
>.|TRBJ2-3|.|TRBV20-1
TGCAGTGCTAGACGGTACACAGATACGCAGTATTTT
CSARRYTDTQYF
>.|TRBJ2-1|TRBD2|TRBV25-1
TGTGCCAGCAGTGGAGCGGGAGGACTCAATGAGCAGTTCTTC
CASSGAGGLNEQFF
>many|TRBJ1-4|.|TRBV7-2
TGTGCCAGCAGCTTATTGGGGGGCGGGAATGAAAAACTGTTTTTT
CASSLLGGGNEKLFF
>many|TRBJ1-1|.|TRBV18
TGTGCCAGCTCACCGGACCTATCGAACACTGAAGCTTTCTTT
CASSPDLSNTEAFF
>.|TRBJ2-1|TRBD1|TRBV19
TGTGCCGTAATAGGACAGGGGAATGAGCAGTTCTTC
CAVIGQGNEQFF
>few|TRBJ1-3|TRBD1|TRBV15
TGTGCCACCAGCAGTGACAGGGCTACTGGAAACACCATATATTTT
CATSSDRATGNTIYF
>.|TRBJ1-5|.|TRBV27
TGTGCCAGCAGCCGTTGGTGGGATCAGCCCCAGCATTTT
CASSRWWDQPQHF
>.|TRBJ2-5|TRBD2|TRBV6-7
TGTGCCAGCAGTTACCCTCGGACTAGCGGGTTAGAGACCCAGTACTTC
CASSYPRTSGLETQYF
>.|TRBJ2-2|TRBD1|TRBV19
TGTGCCAGTAGTATATTAAAGTTCGATCCGGGACAGTTGACCGGGGAGCTGTTTTTT
CASSILKFDPGQLTGELFF
>few|TRBJ2-3|.|TRBV7-9
TGTGCCAGCAGCTTTTTTAGGGGCCTCGCGGGGCCAGATACGCAGTATTTT
CASSFFRGLAGPDTQYF
>few|TRBJ1-2|.|TRBV15
TGTGCCACCAGCAGAGTGGAAAAGGGCGGTGGAGGCTACACCTTC
CATSRVEKGGGGYTF
>.|TRBJ1-2|.|TRBV19
TGTGCCAGTAGTATAGAGGGGTCCGGCTACACCTTC
CASSIEGSGYTF
>.|TRBJ2-5|.|TRBV18
TGTGCCAGCTCACCACCATCAGTGATGGAGACCCAGTACTTC
CASSPPSVMETQYF
>.|TRBJ1-3|.|TRBV6-5
TGTGCCAGCACTTACAGGACAGACTCTGGAAACACCATATATTTT
CASTYRTDSGNTIYF
>.|TRBJ1-1|.|TRBV19
TGTGCCAGTATCCCGCTTGGCGCGAACACTGAAGCTTTCTTT
CASIPLGANTEAFF
>.|TRBJ2-3|TRBD2|TRBV10-3
TGTGCCATCAGACCCGGAGAGGGGCGGGAGGGGCAAGATACGCAGTATTTT
CAIRPGEGREGQDTQYF
>.|TRBJ1-2|.|TRBV20-1
TGCAGTGCCCCGGGTCAAGGGGGGTTCTATGGCTACACCTTC
CSAPGQGGFYGYTF
>many|TRBJ2-1|TRBD2|TRBV7-2
TGTGCCAGCAGAGAACCGGGACTAGGTGTGGGGAATCAGTTCTTC
CASREPGLGVGNQFF
>.|TRBJ2-2|.|TRBV6-2/TRBV6-3
TGTGCCAGCAGTTACTCGAGAACAGGGTTGACGCTGGAGACCGGGGAGCTGTTTTTT
CASSYSRTGLTLETGELFF
>.|TRBJ2-1|.|TRBV6-6
TGTGCCAGCATCGCGGCTAGCACATTCAACAATGAGCAGTTCTTC
CASIAASTFNNEQFF
>many|TRBJ2-1|TRBD2|TRBV7-2
TGTGCCAGCAGCTTAGAACTAGCGGGAGGTGGTGAGCAGTTCTTC
CASSLELAGGGEQFF
>.|TRBJ1-2|.|TRBV7-2
TGTGCCAGCAGCTTTCTGACCTATGGCTACACCTTC
CASSFLTYGYTF
>.|TRBJ1-4|.|TRBV7-2
TGTGCCAGCAGCTTAGGATCCAGTATGAATGAAAAACTGTTTTTT
CASSLGSSMNEKLFF
>many|TRBJ2-3|.|TRBV2
TGTGCCAGCAGTGTGGAAGCGGGCACAGATACGCAGTATTTT
CASSVEAGTDTQYF
>many|TRBJ1-1|.|TRBV12-3/TRBV12-4
TGTGCCAGCAGTTTAAGGCGTATGAACACTGAAGCTTTCTTT
CASSLRRMNTEAFF
>few|TRBJ1-1|.|TRBV7-2
TGTGCCAGCAGCCGGGGGGGGTTGGGCACTGAAGCTTTCTTT
CASSRGGLGTEAFF
>.|TRBJ2-3|.|TRBV7-6
TGTGCCAGCAGCAAAGAATATACGCAGTATTTT
CASSKEYTQYF
>few|TRBJ2-5|.|TRBV7-2
TGTGCCAGCAGCAGGGCAGGGGCCTTGTACCAAGAGACCCAGTACTTC
CASSRAGALYQETQYF
>.|TRBJ1-6|.|TRBV6-2/TRBV6-3
TGTGCCAGCAGTTACCCGGAACCGACTCAGACTTATAATTCACCCCTCCACTTT
CASSYPEPTQTYNSPLHF
>.|TRBJ1-4|.|TRBV7-6
TGTGCCAGCAGCTTAAAGGAAAAACTGTTTTTT
CASSLKEKLFF
>.|TRBJ2-6|TRBD2|TRBV7-9
TGTGCCAGCAGCTTAGAGGGACTAGCGGGGGGGGCCAACGTCCTGACTTTC
CASSLEGLAGGANVLTF
>many|TRBJ2-7|.|TRBV7-2
TGTGCCAGCAGCCCACACGACGGACCCTACGAGCAGTACTTC
CASSPHDGPYEQYF
>many|TRBJ2-4|.|TRBV27
TGTGCCAGCAGATCAGCCCTAGGGGCGGCCCGCGGCAAAAACATTCAGTACTTC
CASRSALGAARGKNIQYF
>many|TRBJ1-3|.|TRBV7-8
TGTGCCAGCAGCCTCACGTGGGGGAGCTCTGGAAACACCATATATTTT
CASSLTWGSSGNTIYF
>.|TRBJ2-1|.|TRBV11-2
TGTGCCAGCAGCTTACGCTACAATGAGGAGCAGTTCTTC
CASSLRYNEEQFF
>.|TRBJ2-3|TRBD1|TRBV4-3
TGCGCCAGCAGCCATCGACAGGGGGCGGAGAGCACAGATACGCAGTATTTT
CASSHRQGAESTDTQYF
>.|TRBJ2-7|TRBD2|TRBV7-2
TGTGCCAGCAGCTTATGGGTAGCGGGAGCCCACGAGCAGTACTTC
CASSLWVAGAHEQYF
>many|TRBJ2-5|.|TRBV7-2
TGTGCCAGCAGCTCGACTTCGGAGACCCAGTACTTC
CASSSTSETQYF
>.|TRBJ2-2|TRBD2|TRBV6-1
TGTGCCAGCAGTTTTTTTCTAGCGGGAGAGACCGGGGAGCTGTTTTTT
CASSFFLAGETGELFF
>.|TRBJ2-1|.|TRBV10-3
TGTGCCATCAGCCCCTCAAGGAATGTAAATGAGCAGTTCTTC
CAISPSRNVNEQFF
>.|TRBJ2-2|TRBD2|TRBV2
TGTGCCAGCAGTACTACCCTAGCGGGAGAGGACACCGGGGAGCTGTTTTTT
CASSTTLAGEDTGELFF
>few|TRBJ2-1|TRBD2|TRBV12-3/TRBV12-4
TGTGCCAGCAGTACCACGGGACTAGCTACGGATGAGCAGTTCTTC
CASSTTGLATDEQFF
>.|TRBJ1-1|.|TRBV7-8
TGTGCCAGCGGCCAAGGGAACTTT
CASGQGNF
>.|TRBJ2-2|.|TRBV10-3
TGTGCCGGAGCGAACACCGGGGAGCTGTTTTTT
CAGANTGELFF
>.|TRBJ1-6|.|TRBV7-6
TGTGCCAGCAGCTTAAATTTGGGAGGGGCTAATTCACCCCTCCACTTT
CASSLNLGGANSPLHF
>.|TRBJ2-1|.|TRBV18
TGTGCCAGCTCACCGTATGGGTTAACCTACAATGAGCAGTTCTTC
CASSPYGLTYNEQFF
>few|TRBJ2-5|.|TRBV11-2
TGTGCCAGCAGCGATACCCGGGAGACCCAGTACTTC
CASSDTRETQYF